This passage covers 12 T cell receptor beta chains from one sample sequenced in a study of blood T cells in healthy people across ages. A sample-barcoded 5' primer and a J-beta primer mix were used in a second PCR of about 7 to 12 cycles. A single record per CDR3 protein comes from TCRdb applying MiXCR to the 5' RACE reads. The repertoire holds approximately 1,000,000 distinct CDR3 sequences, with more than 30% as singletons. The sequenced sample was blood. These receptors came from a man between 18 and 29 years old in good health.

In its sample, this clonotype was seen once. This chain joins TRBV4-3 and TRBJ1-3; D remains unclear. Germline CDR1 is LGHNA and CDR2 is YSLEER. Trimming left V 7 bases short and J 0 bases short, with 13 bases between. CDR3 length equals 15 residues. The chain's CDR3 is CASNRERSSGNTIYF. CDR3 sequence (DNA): TGCGCCAGCAACCGGGAGAGGAGCTCTGGAAACACCATATATTTT.

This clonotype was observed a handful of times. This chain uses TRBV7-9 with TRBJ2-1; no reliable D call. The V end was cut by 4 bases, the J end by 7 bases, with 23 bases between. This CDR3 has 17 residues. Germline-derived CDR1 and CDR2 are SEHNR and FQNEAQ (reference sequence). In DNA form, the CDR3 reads TGTGCCAGCAGCTCCCATCTCAGGCAGCGTTCCCCTAATGAGCAGTTCTTC. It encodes CASSSHLRQRSPNEQFF.

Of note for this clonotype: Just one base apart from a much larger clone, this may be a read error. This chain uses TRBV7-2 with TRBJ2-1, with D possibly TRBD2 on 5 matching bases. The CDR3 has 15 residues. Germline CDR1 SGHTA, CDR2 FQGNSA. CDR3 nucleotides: TGTGCCGGCAGCTCGAATCCGGGATTCAACAATGAGCAGTTCTTC. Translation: CAGSSNPGFNNEQFF.

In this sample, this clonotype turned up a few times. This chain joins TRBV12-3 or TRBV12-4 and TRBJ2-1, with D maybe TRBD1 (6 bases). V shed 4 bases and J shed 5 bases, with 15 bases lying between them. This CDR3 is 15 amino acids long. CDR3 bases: TGTGCCAGCAGTTCAAGGGGGTTGCGCCACAATGAGCAGTTCTTC. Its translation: CASSSRGLRHNEQFF.

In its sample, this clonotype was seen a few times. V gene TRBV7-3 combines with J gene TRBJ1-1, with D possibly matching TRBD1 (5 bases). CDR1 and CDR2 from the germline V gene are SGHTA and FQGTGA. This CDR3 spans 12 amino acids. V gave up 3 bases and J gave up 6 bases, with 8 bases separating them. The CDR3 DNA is TGTGCCAGCAGCTTTGAAGGGGCTGAAGCTTTCTTT. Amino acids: CASSFEGAEAFF.

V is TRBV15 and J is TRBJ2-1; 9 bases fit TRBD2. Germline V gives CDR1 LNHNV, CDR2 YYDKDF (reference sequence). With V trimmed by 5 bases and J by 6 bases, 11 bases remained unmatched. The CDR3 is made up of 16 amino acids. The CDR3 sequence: CATSQGRTSVFNEQFF. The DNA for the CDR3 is TGTGCCACCAGCCAGGGGAGGACTAGCGTTTTCAATGAGCAGTTCTTC. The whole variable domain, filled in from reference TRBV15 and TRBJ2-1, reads DAMVIQNPRYQVTQFGKPVTLSCSQTLNHNVMYWYQQKSSQAPKLLFHYYDKDFNNEADTPDNFQSRRPNTSFCFLDIRSPGLGDTAMYLCATSQGRTSVFNEQFFGPGTRLTVL.

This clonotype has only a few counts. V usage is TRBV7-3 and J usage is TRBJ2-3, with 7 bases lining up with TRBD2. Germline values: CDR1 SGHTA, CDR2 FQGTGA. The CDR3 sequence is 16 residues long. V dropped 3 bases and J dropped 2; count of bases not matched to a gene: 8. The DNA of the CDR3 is TGTGCCAGCAGCTTTAGGGCTAGCGGTTACACAGATACGCAGTATTTT. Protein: CASSFRASGYTDTQYF.

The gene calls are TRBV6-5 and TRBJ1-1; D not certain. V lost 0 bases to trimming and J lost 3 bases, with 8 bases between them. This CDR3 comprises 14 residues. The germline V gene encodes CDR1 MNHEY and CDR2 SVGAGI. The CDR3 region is CASSYSEVDTEAFF. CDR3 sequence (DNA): TGTGCCAGCAGTTACTCGGAGGTAGACACTGAAGCTTTCTTT.

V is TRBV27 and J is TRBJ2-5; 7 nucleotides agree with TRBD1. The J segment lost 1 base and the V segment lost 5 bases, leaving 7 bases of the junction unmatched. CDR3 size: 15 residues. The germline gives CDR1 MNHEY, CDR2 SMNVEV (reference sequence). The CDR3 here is CASSRTGVLQETQYF. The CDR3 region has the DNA TGTGCCAGCAGTCGGACAGGCGTGCTCCAAGAGACCCAGTACTTC.

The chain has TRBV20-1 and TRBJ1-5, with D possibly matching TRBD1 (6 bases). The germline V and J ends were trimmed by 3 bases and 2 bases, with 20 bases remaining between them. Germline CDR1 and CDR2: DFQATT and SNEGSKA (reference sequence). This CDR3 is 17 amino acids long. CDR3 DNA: TGCAGTGCTAGGATCGGGGCAGGGGAACGATGCAATCAGCCCCAGCATTTT. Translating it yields CSARIGAGERCNQPQHF.

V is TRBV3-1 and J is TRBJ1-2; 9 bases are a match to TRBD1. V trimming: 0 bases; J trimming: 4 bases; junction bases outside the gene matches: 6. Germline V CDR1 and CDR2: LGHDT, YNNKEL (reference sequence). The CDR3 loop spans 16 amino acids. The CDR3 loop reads CASSQDLGQGSYGYTF. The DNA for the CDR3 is TGTGCCAGCAGCCAAGATTTGGGACAGGGCAGCTATGGCTACACCTTC.

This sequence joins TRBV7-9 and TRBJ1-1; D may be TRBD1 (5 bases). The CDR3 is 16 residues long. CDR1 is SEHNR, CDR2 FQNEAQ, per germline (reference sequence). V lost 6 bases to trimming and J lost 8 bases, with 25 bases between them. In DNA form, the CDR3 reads TGTGCCAGCAGTCGAATCGACAGCCAATTTGGGGCCGAAGCTTTCTTT. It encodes CASSRIDSQFGAEAFF.